This TCR beta chain was documented in a study of T-cell memory formation after mild COVID-19. Study summary: Clusters of TCRs were largely donor specific.

This CDR3 comprises 14 residues. The germline CDR1 and CDR2 sequences are MNHNY and SVGAGI (reference sequence). V was trimmed by 3 bases and J by 3 bases, leaving 12 bases between them. It was 5'RACE with constant-segment primers that produced the TCR alpha and TCR beta cDNA libraries, which carried sample barcodes and UMIs. TCRdb reanalysed the 5' RACE reads using MiXCR and keeps one entry per CDR3 protein. The table has about 270,000 distinct CDR3 sequences, 15% to 20% seen once. Overall study findings and caveats: Among contracting clones, CD4+ were mainly CM/EM and CD8+ enriched in EMRA. Some SARS-CoV-2-responding clones were already detected in memory before infection.

In the case of this clonotype: The target antigen is unknown.

This chain joins TRBV6-6 and TRBJ2-7; unclear D gene. This sequence originates from a young man who had mild COVID-19 (a few samples of this study predate the infection). Cell type and time point are not known. Sequencing input: PBMCs or a T cell subset sorted from them (not recorded which). CDR3 coding DNA: TGTGCCAGCAGTTATATCGACGGTGACTACGAGCAGTACTTC. Amino acids: CASSYIDGDYEQYF.